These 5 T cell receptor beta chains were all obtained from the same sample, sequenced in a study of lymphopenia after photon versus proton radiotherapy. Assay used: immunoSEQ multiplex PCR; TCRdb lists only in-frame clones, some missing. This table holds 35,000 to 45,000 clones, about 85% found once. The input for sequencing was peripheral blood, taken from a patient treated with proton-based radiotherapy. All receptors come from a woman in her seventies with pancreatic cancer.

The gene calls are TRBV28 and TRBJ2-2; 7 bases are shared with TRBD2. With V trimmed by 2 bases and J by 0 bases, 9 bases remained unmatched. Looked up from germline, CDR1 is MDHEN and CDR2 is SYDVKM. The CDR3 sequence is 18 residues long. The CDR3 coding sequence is TGTGCCAGCAGTTTAAGGGCGGGAGACCACACGAACACCGGGGAGCTGTTTTTT. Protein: CASSLRAGDHTNTGELFF.

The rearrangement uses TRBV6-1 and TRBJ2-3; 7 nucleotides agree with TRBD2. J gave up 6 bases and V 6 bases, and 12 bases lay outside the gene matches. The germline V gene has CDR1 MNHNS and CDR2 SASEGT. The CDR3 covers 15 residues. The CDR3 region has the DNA TGTGCCAGCAGAATGCTAGCGGTACTCATGGATACGCAGTATTTT. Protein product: CASRMLAVLMDTQYF.

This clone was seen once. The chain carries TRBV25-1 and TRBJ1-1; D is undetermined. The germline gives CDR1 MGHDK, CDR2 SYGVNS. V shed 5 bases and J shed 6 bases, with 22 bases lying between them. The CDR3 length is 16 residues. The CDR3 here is CASSYLAGLFPAEAFF. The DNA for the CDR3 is TGTGCCAGCAGTTACCTAGCGGGTCTCTTCCCCGCTGAAGCTTTCTTT. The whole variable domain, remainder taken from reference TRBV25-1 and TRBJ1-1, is EADIYQTPRYLVIGTGKKITLECSQTMGHDKMYWYQQDPGMELHLIHYSYGVNSTEKGDLSSESTVSRIRTEHFPLTLESARPSHTSQYLCASSYLAGLFPAEAFFGQGTRLTVV.

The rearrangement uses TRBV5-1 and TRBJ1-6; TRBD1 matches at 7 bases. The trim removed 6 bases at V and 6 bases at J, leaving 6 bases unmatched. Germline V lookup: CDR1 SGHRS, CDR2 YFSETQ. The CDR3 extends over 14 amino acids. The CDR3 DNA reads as TGCGCCAGCAAGGCAGGGGGAGCTAATTCACCCCTCCACTTT. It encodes CASKAGGANSPLHF.

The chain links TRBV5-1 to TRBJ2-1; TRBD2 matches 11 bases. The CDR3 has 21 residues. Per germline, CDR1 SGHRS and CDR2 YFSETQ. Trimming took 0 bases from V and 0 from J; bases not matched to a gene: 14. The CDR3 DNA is TGCGCCAGCAGCTTGGCCGGTGGGACTAGCGGCCACCAGAGCTCCTACAATGAGCAGTTCTTC. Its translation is CASSLAGGTSGHQSSYNEQFF.